A selection of T cell receptor beta chains follows, all from one sample in a study of blood T cell repertoires in COVID-19. Here immunoSEQ multiplex PCR was the method, and the copy in TCRdb shows in-frame clones only, minus some. The sample lists over 600,000 clones; more than 80% were seen once. Sequenced material: peripheral blood. Every receptor here comes from a woman between 18 and 29 years old with acute or convalescent COVID-19. The CDR3 runs from the conserved cysteine through the conserved F or W. A D gene is named only where the DNA matches it firmly. Size is omitted from some rows. Given values are once, few, many or a class for expanded clones.

TRBV5-1	TRBJ2-7	NA	TRBD1	TGCGCCAGCAGCTTGGACTACCCAGGGGGCTTTCGAAACGAGCAGTACTTC	CASSLDYPGGFRNEQYF
TRBV5-1	TRBJ2-5	NA	NA	TGCGCCAGCAGCACCTTGTGGGGCGGCCAAGAGACCCAGTACTTC	CASSTLWGGQETQYF
TRBV7-8	TRBJ1-5	NA	NA	TGTGCCAGCAGCCGGGACACCAATCAGCCCCAGCATTTT	CASSRDTNQPQHF
TRBV20-1	TRBJ2-6	NA	NA	TGCAGTGCTAGTCCAGGGTCCTCTTCTGGGGCCAACGTCCTGACTTTC	CSASPGSSSGANVLTF
TRBV28	TRBJ1-4	few	NA	TGTGCCAGCAGTTTAGCCAGGGAACGTGAAAAACTGTTTTTT	CASSLAREREKLFF
TRBV15	TRBJ1-5	NA	NA	TGTGCCACCAGCAGAGATTGGGGGGGCGATCAGCCCCAGCATTTT	CATSRDWGGDQPQHF
TRBV27	TRBJ2-7	NA	NA	TGTGCCAGCAGTCCGCACAATACCGGGACAATTACCTACGAGCAGTACTTC	CASSPHNTGTITYEQYF
TRBV19	TRBJ1-2	NA	NA	TGTGCCAGTAGCCCGACACGTTCTAACTATGGCTACACCTTC	CASSPTRSNYGYTF
TRBV5-1	TRBJ2-7	NA	NA	TGCGCCAGCAGCTTGGACACCTACTACTCCTACGAGCAGTACTTC	CASSLDTYYSYEQYF
TRBV5-1	TRBJ2-7	NA	NA	TGCGCCAGCAGCTTGGTGACAGGGAGCGGGGAGCAGTACTTC	CASSLVTGSGEQYF
TRBV27	TRBJ1-2	NA	NA	TGTGCCAGCAGTCCTTCAGGATGGAGGGAAGACGGTGGCTACACCTTC	CASSPSGWREDGGYTF
TRBV19	TRBJ1-2	NA	NA	TGTGCCAGTAGTATAGATGGGCCGGAAGTACATGGCTACACCTTC	CASSIDGPEVHGYTF
TRBV9	TRBJ1-2	NA	TRBD1	TGTGCCAGCAGCGTAAGCGGACAGGTGGGTGGCTACACCTTC	CASSVSGQVGGYTF
TRBV6-5	TRBJ2-7	NA	TRBD2	TGTGCCAGCAGTTTAGCGGGGGGGCCAACCTACGAGCAGTACTTC	CASSLAGGPTYEQYF
TRBV6-1	TRBJ1-1	NA	NA	TGTGCCAGCAGTGAAAGAGGAAACACTGAAGCTTTCTTT	CASSERGNTEAFF
TRBV7-2	TRBJ1-1	NA	NA	TGTGCCAGCAGCTTATTCGGGGAGAGGGAACCTGAAGCTTTCTTT	CASSLFGEREPEAFF
TRBV10-3	TRBJ2-2	once	NA	TGTGCCATCAGTGCGGCTAGCACGAACACCGGGGAGCTGTTTTTT	CAISAASTNTGELFF
TRBV6-5	TRBJ1-3	NA	NA	TGTGCCAGCAGTTACTCGCGGGGTCCTGGAAACACCATATATTTT	CASSYSRGPGNTIYF
TRBV3-1/TRBV3-2	TRBJ2-7	NA	NA	TGTGCCAGCAGCCACTTCAGGAGAGCGGGTAACGAGCAGTACTTC	CASSHFRRAGNEQYF
TRBV5-8	TRBJ1-5	NA	TRBD1	TGTGCCAGCAGCCATTTAAAGGACAGGGCCCAGCCCCAGCATTTT	CASSHLKDRAQPQHF
TRBV21-1	TRBJ1-2	NA	NA	TGTGCCAGCAGCAAATTCCGACAGGGGGAGCTACATGGCTACACCTTC	CASSKFRQGELHGYTF
TRBV3-1/TRBV3-2	TRBJ2-2	NA	TRBD2	TGTGCCAGCAGCCCTTTTGGATCCATAGCGGGTACCGGGGAGCTGTTTTTT	CASSPFGSIAGTGELFF
TRBV12-5	TRBJ2-7	NA	NA	TGTGCTAGTGGTTTGGGACAGGGAGCGGGCGAGCAGTACTTC	CASGLGQGAGEQYF
TRBV14	TRBJ1-1	NA	NA	TGTGCCAGCAGCCAATATGGCAGGCCGAACACTGAAGCTTTCTTT	CASSQYGRPNTEAFF
TRBV12-3/TRBV12-4	TRBJ1-1	NA	NA	TGTGCCAGCAGTCCCAAATCGAACACTGAAGCTTTCTTT	CASSPKSNTEAFF
TRBV6-5	TRBJ2-2	NA	TRBD1	TGTGCCAGCGACAGGGGCACCGGGGAGCTGTTTTTT	CASDRGTGELFF
TRBV5-1	TRBJ1-1	once	TRBD1	TGCGCCAGCAGCTTGGTGACAGGGAGGATGAACACTGAAGCTTTCTTT	CASSLVTGRMNTEAFF
TRBV7-2	TRBJ2-7	NA	TRBD1	TGTGCCAGCAGCCCCGGGACAGCCATTGGCTACGAGCAGTACTTC	CASSPGTAIGYEQYF
TRBV27	TRBJ2-2	NA	TRBD2	TGTGCCAGCAGTTTCGGGGGGTTAGGCACCGGGGAGCTGTTTTTT	CASSFGGLGTGELFF